These 25 T cell receptor beta chains share one sample of origin, sequenced in a study of shared clonotypes between healthy human individuals. The repertoire was sequenced with immunoSEQ multiplex PCR; TCRdb's copy has only in-frame clones and lacks some. The sample records about 2 million clones, approximately 95% being singletons. The sequenced material came from naive CD4+ T cells sorted from blood. Subset of the sample: CD45RA+ positively selected. The receptors were gathered from a man aged 18 to 30 in good health.

The rearrangement links TRBV11-3 to TRBJ2-2; D is ambiguous. V lost 6 bases to trimming and J lost 6 bases, with 8 bases between them. Per the germline V gene, CDR1 is SGHNT and CDR2 is YENEEA. This CDR3 has 12 amino acids. In nucleotides, the CDR3 is TGTGCCAGCAGTTCCACTCCCGGGGAGCTGTTTTTT. This codes for CASSSTPGELFF. The whole variable domain, filled in from reference TRBV11-3 and TRBJ2-2, reads EAGVVQSPRYKIIEKKQPVAFWCNPISGHNTLYWYLQNLGQGPELLIRYENEEAVDDSQLPKDRFSAERLKGVDSTLKIQPAELGDSAVYLCASSSTPGELFFGEGSRLTVL.

In this sample, this clone turned up once. The chain uses TRBV5-1 and TRBJ1-2; D is uncertain. V lost 2 bases and J lost 0, with 14 bases in between. Germline-derived CDR1 and CDR2 are SGHRS and YFSETQ. The CDR3 is 16 residues long. The CDR3, as DNA: TGCGCCAGCAGCTTAGGGTCTCCCGGGACTAACTATGGCTACACCTTC. This translates into CASSLGSPGTNYGYTF. Full variable domain (missing parts from reference TRBV5-1 and TRBJ1-2): KAGVTQTPRYLIKTRGQQVTLSCSPISGHRSVSWYQQTPGQGLQFLFEYFSETQRNKGNFPGRFSGRQFSNSRSEMNVSTLELGDSALYLCASSLGSPGTNYGYTFGSGTRLTVV.

With respect to this clone: The identical CDR3 is also encoded by other nucleotide sequences in the sample. This sequence joins TRBV5-1 and TRBJ2-5; 7 positions agree with TRBD2. With V trimmed by 0 bases and J by 4 bases, 6 bases remained unmatched. CDR1 is SGHRS and CDR2 is YFSETQ in the germline V gene. The CDR3 length is 15 residues. DNA for the CDR3: TGCGCCAGCAGCTTGGAGGCGGGAGTGAGAGAGACCCAGTACTTC. Translated, it gives CASSLEAGVRETQYF.

This clone was counted once. The rearrangement links TRBV10-3 to TRBJ2-7, with D possibly TRBD1 on 6 matching bases. Germline V gene sequence: CDR1 ENHRY, CDR2 SYGVKD. V shed 6 bases and J shed 5 bases, with 14 bases lying between them. There are 13 residues in the CDR3. The chain's CDR3 is CAIRRQRTDEQYF. For the CDR3, the DNA is TGTGCCATCAGGAGACAACGGACAGACGAGCAGTACTTC.

The chain links TRBV18 to TRBJ1-1; D gene uncertain. Germline CDR1 is KGHSH and CDR2 is LQKENI. CDR3 length equals 13 residues. V was pared by 7 bases and J by 1 base, with 10 bases between. The chain's CDR3 is CASLASGNTEAFF. CDR3 sequence (DNA): TGTGCCAGCTTGGCGTCTGGGAACACTGAAGCTTTCTTT.

As regards this clone: This sequence may be a read error, since a much larger clone differs from it by one base. The rearrangement joins TRBV5-1 to TRBJ1-2, with no clear D. The germline gives CDR1 SGHRS, CDR2 YFSETQ. This CDR3 is built from 15 residues. This CDR3 reads CASSLGTGINYGHTF. CDR3 DNA: TGCGCCAGCAGCTTGGGTACGGGGATTAACTATGGCCACACCTTC. The whole variable domain, filled in from reference TRBV5-1 and TRBJ1-2, reads KAGVTQTPRYLIKTRGQQVTLSCSPISGHRSVSWYQQTPGQGLQFLFEYFSETQRNKGNFPGRFSGRQFSNSRSEMNVSTLELGDSALYLCASSLGTGINYGHTFGSGTRLTVV.

The CDR3 reads CASNTGGWRETQYF. CDR3 coding DNA: TGTGCCAGCAACACCGGGGGCTGGCGCGAGACCCAGTACTTC. The V call is TRBV27, the J call TRBJ2-5, with D perhaps assigned TRBD1 or TRBD2 (6 bases each). The V end lost 7 bases, the J end lost 5 bases, and 17 bases lay between the germline ends. Germline-derived CDR1 and CDR2 are MNHEY and SMNVEV (reference sequence). This CDR3 spans 14 amino acids.

The V and J genes are TRBV14 and TRBJ2-7, with unresolved D. Germline V lookup: CDR1 SGHDN, CDR2 FVKESK. The CDR3 consists of 13 residues. Trimming cost V 4 bases and J 6 bases, with 13 bases left between them. CDR3 DNA sequence: TGTGCCAGCAGCCCCCGAGCCTCGGGCGAGCAGTACTTC. It encodes CASSPRASGEQYF.

The chain is built from TRBV18 and TRBJ2-7; 7 positions agree with TRBD1. With 0 bases clipped from V and 0 bases from J, the junction kept 8 bases outside the gene matches. Germline V lookup: CDR1 KGHSH, CDR2 LQKENI. The CDR3 totals 17 residues. The CDR3 sequence is CASSPPMPGQSSYEQYF. CDR3 sequence (DNA): TGTGCCAGCTCACCACCGATGCCGGGACAGAGCTCCTACGAGCAGTACTTC.

The rearrangement uses TRBV5-1 and TRBJ2-3; D remains ambiguous. The germline gives CDR1 SGHRS, CDR2 YFSETQ. Trimming removed 4 bases at V and 2 bases at J, with 5 bases between. There are 12 residues in the CDR3. CDR3 protein: CASSQTTDTQYF. As DNA, the CDR3 is TGCGCCAGCAGCCAAACCACAGATACGCAGTATTTT.

The chain is built from TRBV28 and TRBJ2-7; D not resolved. The CDR3 has 13 amino acids. With 6 bases removed from V and 6 bases from J, the gap between germline ends came to 15 bases. The germline CDR1 and CDR2 sequences are MDHEN and SYDVKM. In nucleotides, the CDR3 is TGTGCCAGCAGCCCGGTAAAAGGGCCCGAGCAGTACTTC. It translates to CASSPVKGPEQYF.

The chain has TRBV10-1 and TRBJ2-2; D is undetermined. The CDR3 runs 12 residues. Looked up from germline, CDR1 is WNHNN and CDR2 is SYGVQD (reference sequence). V was clipped by 3 bases and J by 4 bases, with 3 bases between them. CDR3 residues: CASSEFTGELFF. The CDR3 region has the DNA TGCGCCAGCAGTGAATTCACCGGGGAGCTGTTTTTT.

V is TRBV19 and J is TRBJ2-7; TRBD2 agrees at 10 bases. Losses at the gene ends were 5 bases for V and 3 bases for J; bases not matched to a gene: 7. The CDR3 has 15 residues. The germline V gene encodes CDR1 LNHDA and CDR2 SQIVND (reference sequence). CDR3 protein: CASSWGSGGIYEQYF. CDR3 nucleotides: TGTGCCAGTAGTTGGGGTAGCGGGGGGATCTACGAGCAGTACTTC.

The chain has TRBV15 and TRBJ1-5; D ambiguous. Trimming took 0 bases from V and 6 from J, leaving 12 bases between them. The CDR3 runs to 15 residues. Germline V lookup: CDR1 LNHNV, CDR2 YYDKDF (reference sequence). The CDR3 sequence: CATSRDPGLGQPQHF. The CDR3 region has the DNA TGTGCCACCAGCAGAGATCCCGGGTTAGGTCAGCCCCAGCATTTT.

The chain employs TRBV10-2 and TRBJ1-1, with D hard to call. CDR3 length equals 11 residues. The germline gives CDR1 WSHSY, CDR2 SAAADI. Trimming pared 4 bases from V and 3 bases from J, leaving 3 bases between. CDR3 nucleotides: TGCGCCAGCAGTGGGGACACTGAAGCTTTCTTT. It translates to CASSGDTEAFF.

Worth noting for this clone: Other DNA sequences of this sample code for an identical CDR3. The V call is TRBV9, the J call TRBJ1-5; D is ambiguous. The V gene's germline CDR1 is SGDLS and CDR2 YYNGEE. Between the trimmed V and J ends, which lost 0 bases and 0 bases, there was a span of 7 bases. This CDR3 spans 15 amino acids. CDR3 nucleotide sequence: TGTGCCAGCAGCGTAGATGGGGATAGCAATCAGCCCCAGCATTTT. As protein: CASSVDGDSNQPQHF.

This sequence joins TRBV10-1 and TRBJ1-2; D is unclear. The germline V gene has CDR1 WNHNN and CDR2 SYGVQD (reference sequence). The CDR3 totals 12 residues. V was trimmed by 11 bases and J by 3 bases, leaving 13 bases between them. The CDR3 DNA reads TGCGCCCGCACTATTGGTGACTATGGCTACACCTTC. It codes for CARTIGDYGYTF.

The rearrangement links TRBV6-5 to TRBJ1-2; weak D call: TRBD1 (5 bases). This CDR3 comprises 13 residues. Germline V gene data show CDR1 as MNHEY and CDR2 as SVGAGI. The V end lost 7 bases, the J end lost 4 bases, and 13 bases lay between the germline ends. CDR3 DNA: TGTGCCAGCAACAATGGGGGTGGCTATGGCTACACCTTC. This gives the protein CASNNGGGYGYTF.

This chain joins TRBV5-6 and TRBJ2-2; TRBD2 is a possible D gene (5 bases). V was trimmed by 3 bases and J by 4 bases, leaving 10 bases between them. Germline CDR1 SGHDT, CDR2 YYEEEE. This CDR3 comprises 14 residues. CDR3 loop: CASSWEYATGELFF. The CDR3 DNA is TGTGCCAGCAGCTGGGAGTATGCCACCGGGGAGCTGTTTTTT.

The genes are TRBV14 and TRBJ2-7; no clear D gene. CDR1 is SGHDN, CDR2 FVKESK, per germline. The CDR3 has 15 amino acids. With 0 bases removed from V and 4 bases from J, the gap between germline ends came to 13 bases. CDR3: CASSQDPTPPYEQYF. CDR3 in DNA: TGTGCCAGCAGCCAAGACCCTACTCCACCGTACGAGCAGTACTTC.

This sequence joins TRBV6-5 and TRBJ2-3; TRBD1 agrees at 8 bases. Germline V CDR1 and CDR2: MNHEY, SVGAGI. J lost 0 bases, V lost 6 bases, and 5 bases had no gene match. The CDR3 contains 15 residues. CDR3 coding DNA: TGTGCCAGCAGCGACAGGGGACCTAGCACAGATACGCAGTATTTT. This codes for CASSDRGPSTDTQYF.

The V call is TRBV10-2, the J call TRBJ2-6, with D maybe TRBD1 (5 bases). This CDR3 contains 15 residues. Germline V gene lookup returns CDR1 WSHSY and CDR2 SAAADI. Trimming removed 3 bases at V and 2 bases at J, with 8 bases between. The CDR3: CASSDVGAGANVLTF. The CDR3 DNA reads as TGCGCCAGCAGTGATGTAGGGGCTGGGGCCAACGTCCTGACTTTC.

The chain uses TRBV25-1 and TRBJ1-1; D not resolved. Germline loops: CDR1 MGHDK, CDR2 SYGVNS. The CDR3 consists of 15 residues. V was trimmed by 6 bases and J by 6 bases, leaving 20 bases between them. The CDR3 here is CASSRILWDRPEAFF. In DNA, the CDR3 is TGTGCCAGCAGCCGGATCCTTTGGGATCGTCCTGAAGCTTTCTTT.

The chain combines TRBV6-1 with TRBJ1-3, with D possibly TRBD1 on 5 matching bases. The CDR3 loop spans 15 amino acids. The V end was cut by 4 bases, the J end by 0 bases, with 10 bases between. Germline V gene data show CDR1 as MNHNS and CDR2 as SASEGT. The CDR3 DNA follows: TGTGCCAGCAGTGCAGGGAAGGGCTCTGGAAACACCATATATTTT. Its protein product is CASSAGKGSGNTIYF.

The V and J genes are TRBV10-2 and TRBJ1-5, with TRBD1 matching over 8 bases. The CDR3 has 16 residues. Per germline, CDR1 WSHSY and CDR2 SAAADI. V dropped 6 bases and J dropped 6; count of bases not matched to a gene: 13. CDR3 bases: TGCGCCAGCAGCGACTCCGGCAGGGGGCCTTTTCAGCCCCAGCATTTT. Translation gives CASSDSGRGPFQPQHF.